The 8 T cell receptor beta chains below come from one sample, sequenced in a study of CD8+ T cells in alopecia areata. Indicated treatment: oral pan-JAK inhibitor, 5-10 mg twice daily. Isolated RNA was reverse transcribed into cDNA used as the sequencing template. This table comes from immunoSEQ multiplex PCR, and its TCRdb copy is limited to in-frame clones, with some not included. Of 50,000 to 65,000 clones listed, roughly 46% are singletons. This sample comprised CD8+ T cells sorted from blood, obtained at approximately week 39, from a patient treated with tofacitinib. The receptors shown here come from a human donor with alopecia areata.

The chain carries TRBV7-9 and TRBJ1-1; D uncertain. This CDR3 spans 14 amino acids. V was trimmed by 0 bases and J by 5 bases, leaving 10 bases between them. Germline V gene lookup returns CDR1 SEHNR and CDR2 FQNEAQ (reference sequence). CDR3 nucleotide sequence: TGTGCCAGCAGCTTAGCGGTGGGAGGGACTGAAGCTTTCTTT. Residues: CASSLAVGGTEAFF. The full variable domain, with the rest looked up from reference TRBV7-9 and TRBJ1-1, is DTGVSQNPRHKITKRGQNVTFRCDPISEHNRLYWYRQTLGQGPEFLTYFQNEAQLEKSRLLSDRFSAERPKGSFSTLEIQRTEQGDSAMYLCASSLAVGGTEAFFGQGTRLTVV.

The CDR3 nucleotides are TGCGCCAGCAGCCAACGTACCGGGACTAGCGGCTACAATGAGCAGTTCTTC. This encodes CASSQRTGTSGYNEQFF. The rearrangement uses TRBV4-1 and TRBJ2-1; 11 bases agree with TRBD2. In germline, CDR1 is MGHRA, CDR2 YSYEKL. The J segment lost 3 bases and the V segment lost 2 bases, leaving 6 bases of the junction unmatched. CDR3 size: 17 residues.

This chain joins TRBV5-6 and TRBJ2-7; D is undetermined. Germline V gives CDR1 SGHDT, CDR2 YYEEEE. There are 12 residues in the CDR3. V was pared by 3 bases and J by 0 bases, with 4 bases between. CDR3 protein: CASSSSSYEQYF. CDR3 in DNA: TGTGCCAGCAGCTCGAGCTCCTACGAGCAGTACTTC. Combining the CDR3 with reference TRBV5-6 and TRBJ2-7 gives the whole variable domain DAGVTQSPTHLIKTRGQQVTLRCSPKSGHDTVSWYQQALGQGPQFIFQYYEEEERQRGNFPDRFSGHQFPNYSSELNVNALLLGDSALYLCASSSSSYEQYFGPGTRLTVT.

J is TRBJ2-7 and V is TRBV27, with 10 bases that match TRBD1. The CDR3 is 12 residues long. CDR1 and CDR2 from the germline V gene are MNHEY and SMNVEV (reference sequence). V lost 4 bases and J lost 11; bases outside the gene matches: 5. This CDR3 reads CASSSGQGLEYF. CDR3 coding DNA: TGTGCCAGCAGTTCGGGACAGGGGTTGGAGTACTTC.

This chain's CDR3 is CAISESGEQYF. The CDR3 nucleotides are TGTGCCATCAGTGAATCCGGGGAGCAGTACTTC. V is TRBV10-3 and J is TRBJ2-7; D not certain. Germline V gives CDR1 ENHRY, CDR2 SYGVKD. This CDR3 region has 11 residues. Trimming took 3 bases from V and 7 from J, leaving 7 bases between them.

This clone was seen only a few times. This chain uses TRBV27 with TRBJ2-1, with TRBD2 matching 10 bases. V was clipped by 6 bases and J by 7 bases; unmatched bases: 6. From germline, CDR1 is MNHEY and CDR2 SMNVEV (reference sequence). This CDR3 region has 14 residues. The CDR3 DNA follows: TGTGCCAGCAGCCGAAGCGGGAGGGTGAATGAGCAGTTCTTC. Its protein product is CASSRSGRVNEQFF.

The rearrangement links TRBV13 to TRBJ2-3, with TRBD1 as a possible D gene (5 bases). The CDR3 totals 16 residues. Trimming removed 6 bases from V and 4 bases from J, with 20 bases in between. Germline CDR1 and CDR2: PRHDT and FYEKMQ (reference sequence). CDR3 bases: TGTGCCAGCAGTGACGAATTCTCTGGGGCCCCAGATACGCAGTATTTT. Translation gives CASSDEFSGAPDTQYF.

The chain uses TRBV2 and TRBJ1-2; D is uncertain. CDR3 length: 14 residues. V was cut by 0 bases and J by 4 bases, with 9 bases left in between. Germline V gene lookup returns CDR1 SNHLY and CDR2 FYNNEI. CDR3 sequence reads: CASSEARAFYGYTF. The CDR3 nucleotides are TGTGCCAGCAGTGAAGCGCGGGCCTTCTATGGCTACACCTTC.